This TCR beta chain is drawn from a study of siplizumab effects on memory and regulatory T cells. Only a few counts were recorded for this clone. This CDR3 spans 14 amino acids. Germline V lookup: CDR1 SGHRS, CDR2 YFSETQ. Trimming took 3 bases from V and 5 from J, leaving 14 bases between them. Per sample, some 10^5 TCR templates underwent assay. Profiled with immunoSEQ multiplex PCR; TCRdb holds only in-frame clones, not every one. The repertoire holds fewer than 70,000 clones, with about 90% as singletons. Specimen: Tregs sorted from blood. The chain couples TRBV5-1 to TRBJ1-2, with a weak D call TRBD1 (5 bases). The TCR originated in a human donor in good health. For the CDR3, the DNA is TGCGCCAGCAGCTCAGCCCCGGGACCGTATGGCTACACCTTC. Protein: CASSSAPGPYGYTF.